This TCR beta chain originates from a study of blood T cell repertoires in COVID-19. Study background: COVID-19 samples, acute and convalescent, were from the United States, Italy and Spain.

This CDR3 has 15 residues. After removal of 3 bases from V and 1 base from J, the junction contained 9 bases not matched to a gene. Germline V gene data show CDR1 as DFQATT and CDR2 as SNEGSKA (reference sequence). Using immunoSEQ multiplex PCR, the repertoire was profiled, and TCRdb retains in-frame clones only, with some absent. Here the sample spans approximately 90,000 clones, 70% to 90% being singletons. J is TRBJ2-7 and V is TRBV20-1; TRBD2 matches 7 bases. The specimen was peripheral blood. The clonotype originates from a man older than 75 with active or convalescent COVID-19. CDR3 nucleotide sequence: TGCAGTGCTAGTCCGGGAGGAGGGCTGTCCTACGAGCAGTACTTC. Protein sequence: CSASPGGGLSYEQYF.